This T cell receptor beta chain was documented in a study of cytomegalovirus exposure and HLA in healthy donors. Whole-study findings and limits: A missense DCLRE1C variant was associated with V- and J-gene trimming of TCR beta chains in a later analysis, and an independent cohort replicated the association. One cluster of highly shared sequence variants probably arose as a sequencing artifact. Per a later analysis, HLA-associated TCR beta chains showed more clonal expansion than other, equally common TCR beta chains. One later analysis reportedly identified an Asian-associated ancestry cluster that showed fewer N-insertions than the approximately 670-donor mean.

The V gene's germline CDR1 is GTSNPN and CDR2 SVGIG (reference sequence). Trimming took 7 bases from V and 8 from J, leaving 13 bases between them. The CDR3 covers 11 residues. PCR amplification relied on 60 Vbeta primers (plus 13 Jbeta primers). Repertoires were generated with immunoSEQ multiplex PCR, while TCRdb's copy carries only in-frame clones and drops some. The sample comprises approximately 130,000 clones, approximately 81% of which are singletons, and about 2.4% rests with the top ten. Notes on this clone: Its target is unknown.

This TCR was sampled from a woman aged 40-49 years in good health and CMV-seronegative. The chain carries TRBV30 and TRBJ2-3; D may be TRBD2 (5 bases). Sequencing used PBMCs. For the CDR3, the DNA is TGTGCCTCGGACTCTAGGGCTACGCAGTATTTT. Protein sequence: CASDSRATQYF.